Sequencing of this T cell receptor beta chain was carried out in a study of long-term antiretroviral therapy in people with HIV. Study-wide points: Post-treatment diversity went higher with ART but stayed below transplant donor controls. Within the repertoire, clones expanded before ART were dominant at all time points.

CDR1 and CDR2 (germline): SGHRS, YFSETQ. V gave up 3 bases and J gave up 1 base; unmatched junction bases: 2. The CDR3 runs to 16 residues. A remark on this clone: Its specificity is not known.

Investigators performed immunoSEQ version v3.0 at survey level. Here immunoSEQ multiplex PCR was the method, and the copy in TCRdb shows in-frame clones only, minus some. The sample lists 30,000 to 45,000 clones; roughly 78% were seen once. This TCR was sampled from a man aged 30-40 years with HIV. The sample consisted of unsorted PBMCs, taken 3.4 years after starting antiretroviral therapy. The chain uses TRBV5-1 and TRBJ2-2; 11 bases align to TRBD2. The CDR3 sequence is CASSWLAGGNTGELFF. The CDR3 coding sequence is TGCGCCAGCAGCTGGCTAGCGGGAGGGAACACCGGGGAGCTGTTTTTT.